A selection of T cell receptor beta chains follows, all from one sample in a study of PD-1 blockade in classical Hodgkin lymphoma. Sequencing used immunoSEQ multiplex PCR; TCRdb keeps in-frame clones, though not all of them. The sample consists of more than 25,000 clones, around 92% of them appearing once. The sequenced sample was CD4+ T cells from blood. The receptor source for this set is a human donor with classical Hodgkin lymphoma. CDR3s include the opening cysteine and the closing phenylalanine or tryptophan. D genes are given only for firm matches. Clone size is shown for a subset of rows, as once, few, many or a class of expanded clone.

TRBJ2-1 TRBV11-3 - once TGTGCCAGCAGCTCCGAAGCTGCAGATTACTACAATGAGCAGTTCTTC CASSSEAADYYNEQFF
TRBJ2-7 TRBV7-9 - - TGTGCCAGCAGCTTAGCGAGCAGGGCCTACGAGCAGTACTTC CASSLASRAYEQYF
TRBJ2-7 TRBV5-4 - - TGTGCCAGCAGCTTGGCAGGGGCGAACGAGCAGTACTTC CASSLAGANEQYF
TRBJ2-5 TRBV11-2 - - TGTGCCAGCAGCTTAGTAGGTCAAGAGACCCAGTACTTC CASSLVGQETQYF
TRBJ1-4 TRBV6-1 - - TGTGCCAGCAGTGAAGCGCCGGGAGGGGGGCGTGAAAAACTGTTTTTT CASSEAPGGGREKLFF
TRBJ1-5 TRBV7-8 TRBD1 few TGTGCCAGCAGCCGGACAGGGCCCGGGGATGGACAGCCCCAGCATTTT CASSRTGPGDGQPQHF
TRBJ2-5 TRBV28 - - TGTGCCAGCAGTTCGACTTGGGGACAACTGGAGACCCAGTACTTC CASSSTWGQLETQYF
TRBJ1-3 TRBV25-1 - - TGTGCCAGCAGTGTGTCTGGAAACACCATATATTTT CASSVSGNTIYF
TRBJ1-5 TRBV6-1 TRBD1 once TGTGCCAGCAGTGGCCGGACAGGCCTCAATCAGCCCCAGCATTTT CASSGRTGLNQPQHF
TRBJ2-7 TRBV28 - - TGTGCCAGCAGTTTAGGGATTCTGAGTTGGTACGAGCAGTACTTC CASSLGILSWYEQYF
TRBJ2-7 TRBV28 - - TGTGCCACCTCGGTTATGGGGAACTCCTACGAGCAGTACTTC CATSVMGNSYEQYF
TRBJ2-5 TRBV11-2 - - TGTGCCAGCAGCCCTTGGACGGAAGAAGAGACCCAGTACTTC CASSPWTEEETQYF
TRBJ2-5 TRBV7-3 - - TGTGCCAGCAGCTTGGGAGGGACAGTTCAAGAGACCCAGTACTTC CASSLGGTVQETQYF
TRBJ2-3 TRBV4-1 TRBD2 - TGCGCCAGCAGCCAAGACTCTCGGCTAGCGGAGAAGCCAGATACGCAGTATTTT CASSQDSRLAEKPDTQYF
TRBJ2-7 TRBV5-6 TRBD2 - TGTGCCAGCAGCTTGGGGGTAGCGGGAGGAAAGCAGTACTTC CASSLGVAGGKQYF
TRBJ1-3 TRBV15 - - TGTGCCACCAGCAGAGATCGCAATGAAAACACCATATATTTT CATSRDRNENTIYF
TRBJ1-2 TRBV29-1 TRBD1 - TGCAGCGGACGGACAGGATATGATGGCTACACCTTC CSGRTGYDGYTF
TRBJ2-6 TRBV19 TRBD1 - TGTGCCAGTAGTATGGAAGGGACAGGGCTTATATCTGGGGCCAACGTCCTGACTTTC CASSMEGTGLISGANVLTF
TRBJ2-5 TRBV2 - - TGTGCCAGCCGATCGGGGCTGAGCGGAAGCTGGGAGACCCAGTACTTC CASRSGLSGSWETQYF
TRBJ2-3 TRBV2 - - TGTGCCAGCAGGTGGGACTTAGGAGATACGCAGTATTTT CASRWDLGDTQYF
TRBJ1-5 TRBV27 - - TGTGCCAGCAGTTTTGTGGGTCAGCCCCAGCATTTT CASSFVGQPQHF
TRBJ1-2 TRBV5-1 - - TGCGCCAGCAGCGCCCCGGGACCTAACTATGGCTACACCTTC CASSAPGPNYGYTF
TRBJ2-5 TRBV6-6 - - TGTGCCAGCAGCGGTCAAGAGACCCAGTACTTC CASSGQETQYF
TRBJ2-3 TRBV7-2 - - TGTGCCAGCAGTTACCTCGCAGGGGATACGCAGTATTTT CASSYLAGDTQYF
TRBJ2-3 TRBV4-3 - - TGCGCCAGCAGCCAGGAGGTCCCAAGGGACCCCCTGGATACGCAGTATTTT CASSQEVPRDPLDTQYF
TRBJ2-7 TRBV28 TRBD1 - TGTGCCAGCAGCCAGGGACAGGCTGGCTACGAGCAGTACTTC CASSQGQAGYEQYF
TRBJ2-7 TRBV5-1 TRBD1 - TGCGCCAGCAGCATGGGACAGGTCGGGGAGCAGTACTTC CASSMGQVGEQYF
TRBJ2-3 TRBV2 TRBD2 - TGTGCCAGCAGTGTGTTGGGACTATACACAGATACGCAGTATTTT CASSVLGLYTDTQYF
TRBJ1-4 TRBV10-3 - - TGTGCCATCCGGGGCAGGGAACGTGAAAAACTGTTTTTT CAIRGREREKLFF
TRBJ2-2 TRBV28 TRBD2 - TGTGCCAGCACCACTAGCGGGAGTTCCTCCGGGGAGCTGTTTTTT CASTTSGSSSGELFF
TRBJ2-5 TRBV28 - - TGTGCCAGCAGCCTCTCCGGGACGGCACAAGAGACCCAGTACTTC CASSLSGTAQETQYF
TRBJ2-5 TRBV11-2 TRBD2 - TGTGCCAGCAGCTTTGGCGGACTAGCGGAAGAGACCCAGTACTTC CASSFGGLAEETQYF
TRBJ2-1 TRBV11-1 TRBD1 - TGTGCCAGCAGGAGATGGGACAGCACCTACAATGAGCAGTTCTTC CASRRWDSTYNEQFF
TRBJ2-4 TRBV6-4 - - TGTGCCAGCAGTGACGCATACCCTCGAAACATTCAGTACTTC CASSDAYPRNIQYF
TRBJ1-4 TRBV5-1 - - TGCGCCAGCAGCTTTACAACGGCCGATGAAAAACTGTTTTTT CASSFTTADEKLFF
TRBJ2-1 TRBV5-4 TRBD1 - TGTGCCAGCAGTCAGGACAGGGGTTTGTACAATGAGCAGTTCTTC CASSQDRGLYNEQFF
TRBJ2-1 TRBV5-1 TRBD2 - TGCGCCAGCAGCGGTGGGACTAGCGGGGGTTCCTACAATGAGCAGTTCTTC CASSGGTSGGSYNEQFF
TRBJ2-7 TRBV4-2 TRBD2 - TGTGCCAGCAGCCAAACTAGCGGGGCCAGCTCCTACGAGCAGTACTTC CASSQTSGASSYEQYF
TRBJ2-7 TRBV7-2 - - TGTGCCAGCAGCTTAGGAGCGGCAGGGTCCTACGAGCAGTACTTC CASSLGAAGSYEQYF
TRBJ1-4 TRBV5-8 - - TGTGCCAGCAGCTACCTCGGGGCGGAGGAAAAACTGTTTTTT CASSYLGAEEKLFF
TRBJ2-7 TRBV19 - few TGTGCCAGTAGTGGTTCCGGGCAGGGCGGCCGCGAGCAGTACTTC CASSGSGQGGREQYF
TRBJ2-1 TRBV29-1 - - TGCAGCGTTGATCGGACCAGGGGTGGCAATGAGCAGTTCTTC CSVDRTRGGNEQFF
TRBJ2-7 TRBV28 TRBD1 - TGTGCCAGCACCTCTGGGGACAGCTACGAGCAGTACTTC CASTSGDSYEQYF
TRBJ2-2 TRBV28 TRBD2 - TGTGCCAGTCACAGCGGGGGCACCGGGGAGCTGTTTTTT CASHSGGTGELFF
TRBJ2-7 TRBV6-5 - - TGTGCCAGCAGTCCTCGAAGCCCCTGGGAGCAGTACTTC CASSPRSPWEQYF
TRBJ2-7 TRBV28 TRBD1 - TGTGCCAGCAGCACGACAGGGTGGTACGAGCAGTACTTC CASSTTGWYEQYF
TRBJ1-3 TRBV9 - - TGTGCCAGCAGCGTAGACGGACGTGGAAACACCATATATTTT CASSVDGRGNTIYF
TRBJ2-4 TRBV7-2 TRBD2 once TGTGCCAGCAGCTTAGGGCCGGGAGGTGCCAAAAACATTCAGTACTTC CASSLGPGGAKNIQYF
TRBJ2-1 TRBV28 TRBD2 - TGTGCCAGCAACCAAGAGCGGGAAGAGCAGTTCTTC CASNQEREEQFF
TRBJ2-1 TRBV7-3 - - TGTGCCAGCAGCCCAATGGGGCTAGCAAGCTCCTACAATGAGCAGTTCTTC CASSPMGLASSYNEQFF
TRBJ2-7 TRBV20-1 - - TGCAGCGTAGGTGGGGGCTACGAGCAGTACTTC CSVGGGYEQYF
TRBJ2-5 TRBV2 - - TGTGCCAGCAGTGGAGAGACCCAGTACTTC CASSGETQYF
TRBJ2-7 TRBV6-6 - few TGTGCCAGCAGTTACTCGACAGGTTTGGGCGAGCAGTACTTC CASSYSTGLGEQYF
TRBJ2-3 TRBV10-3 - - TGTGCCATCAGTGAGTCAATTGCGGAGGGAGATACGCAGTATTTT CAISESIAEGDTQYF
TRBJ2-7 TRBV7-2 TRBD2 - TGTGCCAGCAGCTTTCAAGCGGGGAACGAGCAGTACTTC CASSFQAGNEQYF